This T cell receptor beta chain appears in the sequencing data of a study of T-cell reconstitution after alpha-beta-depleted transplantation in children. Overall study findings and caveats: In patients about two months after transplant, alpha-beta T cells reportedly arose from several hundred expanded graft clones.

The TCRbeta library was prepared with unique molecular identifiers. TCRdb re-called the PCR reads with MiXCR, one entry per CDR3 protein. Seen here are about 500,000 distinct CDR3 sequences, 9.5% to 12% observed once, and the top ten hold 14%. Germline CDR1 KGHSH, CDR2 LQKENI. The V gene end was trimmed by 3 bases and the J gene end by 5 bases; junction bases not matched to a gene: 3. The CDR3 totals 14 residues. Details on this clonotype: Its antigen remains unknown.

The sequence was collected from a female patient aged 2-9 years who had a stem cell transplant for aplastic anemia, so the T cells may come from the graft donor. This specimen was PBMCs, mostly from graft donor cells, taken 180 days after TCRalphabeta/CD19-depleted stem cell transplant. V is TRBV18 and J is TRBJ2-1, with 8 bases that match TRBD1. DNA for the CDR3: TGTGCCAGCTCACCCCAGGGGGCTAACAATGAGCAGTTCTTC. It encodes CASSPQGANNEQFF.